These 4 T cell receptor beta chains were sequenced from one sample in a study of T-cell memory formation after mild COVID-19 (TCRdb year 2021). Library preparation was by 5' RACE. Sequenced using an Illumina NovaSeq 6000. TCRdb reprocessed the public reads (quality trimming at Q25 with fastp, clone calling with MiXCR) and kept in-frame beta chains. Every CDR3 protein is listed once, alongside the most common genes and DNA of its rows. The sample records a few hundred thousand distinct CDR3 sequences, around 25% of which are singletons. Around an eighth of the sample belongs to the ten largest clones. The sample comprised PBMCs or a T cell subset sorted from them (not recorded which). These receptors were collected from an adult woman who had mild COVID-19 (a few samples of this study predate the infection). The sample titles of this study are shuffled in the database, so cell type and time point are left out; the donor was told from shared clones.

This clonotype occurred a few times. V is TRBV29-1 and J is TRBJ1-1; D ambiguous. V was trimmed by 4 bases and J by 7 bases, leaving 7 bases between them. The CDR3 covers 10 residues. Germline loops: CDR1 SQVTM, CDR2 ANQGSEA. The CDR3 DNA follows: TGCAGCGTTGTTTATGTTGAAGCTTTCTTT. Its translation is CSVVYVEAFF.

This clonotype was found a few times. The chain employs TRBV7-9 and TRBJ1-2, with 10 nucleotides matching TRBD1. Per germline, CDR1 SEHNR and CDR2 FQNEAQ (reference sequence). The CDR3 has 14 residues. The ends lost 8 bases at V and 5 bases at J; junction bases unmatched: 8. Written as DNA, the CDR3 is TGTGCCAGCTCGCGGACAGGGGGGGGTTATGGCTACACCTTC. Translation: CASSRTGGGYGYTF.

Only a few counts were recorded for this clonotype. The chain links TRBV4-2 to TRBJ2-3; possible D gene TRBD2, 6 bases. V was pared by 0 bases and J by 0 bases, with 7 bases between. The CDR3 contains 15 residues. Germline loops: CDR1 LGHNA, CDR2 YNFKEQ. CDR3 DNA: TGTGCCAGCAGCCAAGATGGGACTAGCACAGATACGCAGTATTTT. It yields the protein CASSQDGTSTDTQYF.

CDR3 nucleotides: TGTGCCAGCAGCAAAGAACTAGCGGGAGTTGATGAGCAGTTCTTC. It encodes CASSKELAGVDEQFF. The chain is built from TRBV21-1 and TRBJ2-1; the table gives TRBD2 as D, unverified against the DNA. TRBV21-1 is annotated as a pseudogene. The CDR3 spans 15 residues.